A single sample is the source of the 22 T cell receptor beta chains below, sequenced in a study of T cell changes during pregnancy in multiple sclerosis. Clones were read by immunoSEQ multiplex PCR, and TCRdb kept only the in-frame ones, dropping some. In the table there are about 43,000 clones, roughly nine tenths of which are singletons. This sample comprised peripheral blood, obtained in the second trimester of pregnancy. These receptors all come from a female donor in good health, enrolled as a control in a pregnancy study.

The CDR3 reads CASSLAGTGNTEAFF. CDR3 DNA: TGCGCCAGCAGCTTGGCCGGGACAGGGAACACTGAAGCTTTCTTT. This chain joins TRBV5-1 and TRBJ1-1; TRBD1 matches 8 bases. From germline, CDR1 is SGHRS and CDR2 YFSETQ. V shed 0 bases and J 1 base; nucleotides not matched to a gene: 2. This CDR3 contains 15 residues.

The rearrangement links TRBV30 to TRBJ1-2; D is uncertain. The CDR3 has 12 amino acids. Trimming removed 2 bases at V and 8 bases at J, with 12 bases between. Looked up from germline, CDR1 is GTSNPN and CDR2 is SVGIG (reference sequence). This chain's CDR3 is CAWSREEGGYTF. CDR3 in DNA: TGTGCCTGGAGTAGGGAGGAGGGCGGCTACACCTTC.

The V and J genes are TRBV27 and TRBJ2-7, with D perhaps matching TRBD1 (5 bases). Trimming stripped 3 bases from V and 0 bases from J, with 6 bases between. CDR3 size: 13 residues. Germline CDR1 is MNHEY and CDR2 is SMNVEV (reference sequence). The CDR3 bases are TGTGCCAGCAGTTTCGACAGCTCCTACGAGCAGTACTTC. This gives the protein CASSFDSSYEQYF.

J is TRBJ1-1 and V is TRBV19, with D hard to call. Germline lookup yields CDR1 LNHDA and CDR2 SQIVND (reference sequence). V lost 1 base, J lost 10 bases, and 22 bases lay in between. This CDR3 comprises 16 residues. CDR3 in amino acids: CASSIGSGVMARGAFF. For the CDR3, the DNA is TGTGCCAGTAGTATAGGGTCCGGTGTGATGGCCCGCGGAGCTTTCTTT.

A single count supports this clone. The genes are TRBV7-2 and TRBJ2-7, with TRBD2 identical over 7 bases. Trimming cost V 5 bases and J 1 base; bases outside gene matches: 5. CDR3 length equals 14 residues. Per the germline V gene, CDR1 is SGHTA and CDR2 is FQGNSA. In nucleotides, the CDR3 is TGTGCCAGCAGCCCCGGACTAGTTTCCTACGAGCAGTACTTC. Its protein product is CASSPGLVSYEQYF.

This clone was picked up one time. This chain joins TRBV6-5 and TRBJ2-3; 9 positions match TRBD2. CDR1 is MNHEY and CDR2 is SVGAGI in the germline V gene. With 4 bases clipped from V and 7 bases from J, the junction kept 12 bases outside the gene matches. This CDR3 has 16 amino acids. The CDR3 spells CASSSTGGRGGHTQYF. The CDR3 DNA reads TGTGCCAGCAGTTCCACCGGCGGGAGGGGAGGCCATACGCAGTATTTT.

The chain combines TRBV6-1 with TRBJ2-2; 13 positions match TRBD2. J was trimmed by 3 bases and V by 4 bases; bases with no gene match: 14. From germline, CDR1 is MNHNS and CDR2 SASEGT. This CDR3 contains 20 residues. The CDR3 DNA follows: TGTGCCAGCAGTGTCCCGTCCGGGACTAGCGGGGAGTATTACACCGGGGAGCTGTTTTTT. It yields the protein CASSVPSGTSGEYYTGELFF.

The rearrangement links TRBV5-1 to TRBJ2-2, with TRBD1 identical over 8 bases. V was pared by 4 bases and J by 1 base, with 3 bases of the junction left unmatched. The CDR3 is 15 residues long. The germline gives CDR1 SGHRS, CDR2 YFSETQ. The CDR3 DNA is TGCGCCAGCAGCACCGGACAGGGGAACACCGGGGAGCTGTTTTTT. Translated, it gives CASSTGQGNTGELFF.

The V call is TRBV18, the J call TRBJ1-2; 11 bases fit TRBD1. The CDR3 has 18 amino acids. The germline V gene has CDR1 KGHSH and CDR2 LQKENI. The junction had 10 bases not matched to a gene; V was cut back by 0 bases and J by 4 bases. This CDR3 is CASSPPPGQGVGIYGYTF. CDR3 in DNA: TGTGCCAGCTCACCACCCCCGGGACAGGGGGTCGGTATCTATGGCTACACCTTC.

CDR3 nucleotides: TGCGCCAGCAGTGGAAGACAGGGGAATACCTACAATGAGCAGTTCTTC. It specifies CASSGRQGNTYNEQFF. The gene calls are TRBV10-2 and TRBJ2-1, with 8 nucleotides matching TRBD1. CDR1 is WSHSY, CDR2 SAAADI, per germline. The J segment lost 2 bases and the V segment lost 4 bases, leaving 7 bases of the junction unmatched. The CDR3 extends over 16 amino acids.

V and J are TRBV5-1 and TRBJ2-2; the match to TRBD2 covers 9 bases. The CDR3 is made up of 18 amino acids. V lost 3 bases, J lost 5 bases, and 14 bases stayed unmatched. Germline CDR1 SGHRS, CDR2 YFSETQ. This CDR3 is CASSSLLAGAYRTGELFF. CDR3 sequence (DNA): TGCGCCAGCAGCTCCCTTTTAGCGGGAGCGTACAGGACCGGGGAGCTGTTTTTT.

The chain's CDR3 is CASRPGTSNTDTQYF. In DNA form, the CDR3 reads TGTGCCAGTAGACCCGGGACTAGCAATACAGATACGCAGTATTTT. The chain links TRBV19 to TRBJ2-3, with 9 positions matching TRBD2. The V segment lost 6 bases and the J segment 3 bases; nucleotides outside the gene matches: 7. Per the germline V gene, CDR1 is LNHDA and CDR2 is SQIVND (reference sequence). The length of the CDR3 is 15 residues.

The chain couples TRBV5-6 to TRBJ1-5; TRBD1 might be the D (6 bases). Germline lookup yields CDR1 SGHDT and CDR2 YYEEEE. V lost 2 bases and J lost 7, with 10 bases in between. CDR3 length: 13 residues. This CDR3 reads CASSLTGTQPQHF. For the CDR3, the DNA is TGTGCCAGCAGCTTAACAGGGACCCAGCCCCAGCATTTT.

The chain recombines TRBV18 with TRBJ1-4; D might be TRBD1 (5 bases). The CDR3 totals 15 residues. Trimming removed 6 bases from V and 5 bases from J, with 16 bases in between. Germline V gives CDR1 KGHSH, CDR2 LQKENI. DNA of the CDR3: TGTGCCAGCTCCCAGGGCACAGGCGGAAATGAAAAACTGTTTTTT. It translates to CASSQGTGGNEKLFF. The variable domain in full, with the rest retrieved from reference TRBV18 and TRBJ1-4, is NAGVMQNPRHLVRRRGQEARLRCSPMKGHSHVYWYRQLPEEGLKFMVYLQKENIIDESGMPKERFSAEFPKEGPSILRIQQVVRGDSAAYFCASSQGTGGNEKLFFGSGTQLSVL.

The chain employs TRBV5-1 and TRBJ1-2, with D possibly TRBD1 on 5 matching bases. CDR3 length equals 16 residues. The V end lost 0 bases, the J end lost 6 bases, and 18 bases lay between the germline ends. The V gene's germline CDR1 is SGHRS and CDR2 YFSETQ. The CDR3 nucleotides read TGCGCCAGCAGCTTGGTTTTAGCGGGAGGGGCGGATGGCTACACCTTC. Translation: CASSLVLAGGADGYTF.

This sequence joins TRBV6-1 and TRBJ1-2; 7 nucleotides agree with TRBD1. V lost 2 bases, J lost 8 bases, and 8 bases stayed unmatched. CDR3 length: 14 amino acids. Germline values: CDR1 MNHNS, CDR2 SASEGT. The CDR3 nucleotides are TGTGCCAGCAGTGAATCGACAGGGCAAGGAGGCTACACCTTC. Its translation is CASSESTGQGGYTF.

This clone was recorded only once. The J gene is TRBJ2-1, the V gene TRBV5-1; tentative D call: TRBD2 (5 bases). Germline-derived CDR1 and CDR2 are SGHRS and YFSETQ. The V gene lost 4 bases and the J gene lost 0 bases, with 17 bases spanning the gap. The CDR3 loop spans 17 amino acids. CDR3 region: CASSPLGSPNSYNEQFF. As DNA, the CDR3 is TGCGCCAGCAGCCCCCTAGGGAGCCCCAACTCCTACAATGAGCAGTTCTTC.

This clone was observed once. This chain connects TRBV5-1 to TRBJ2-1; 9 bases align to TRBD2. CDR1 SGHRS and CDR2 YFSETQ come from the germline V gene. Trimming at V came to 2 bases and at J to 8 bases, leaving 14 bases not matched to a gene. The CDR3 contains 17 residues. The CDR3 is CASSFDLAGALRDEQFF. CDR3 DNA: TGCGCCAGCAGCTTCGACTTAGCGGGAGCTCTCAGGGATGAGCAGTTCTTC.

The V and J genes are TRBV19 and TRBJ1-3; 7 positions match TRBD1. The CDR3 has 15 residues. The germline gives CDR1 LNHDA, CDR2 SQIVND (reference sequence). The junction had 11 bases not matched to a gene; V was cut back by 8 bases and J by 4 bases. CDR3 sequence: CASAPTGLSGNTIYF. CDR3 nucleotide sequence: TGTGCCAGTGCCCCGACAGGGCTGTCCGGAAACACCATATATTTT.

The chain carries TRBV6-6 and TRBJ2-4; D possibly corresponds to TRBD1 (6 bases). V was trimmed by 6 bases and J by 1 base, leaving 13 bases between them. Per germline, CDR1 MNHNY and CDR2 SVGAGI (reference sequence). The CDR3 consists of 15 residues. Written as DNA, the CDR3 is TGTGCCAGCAGACCACCCGGACAGGCCAAAAACATTCAGTACTTC. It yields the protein CASRPPGQAKNIQYF.

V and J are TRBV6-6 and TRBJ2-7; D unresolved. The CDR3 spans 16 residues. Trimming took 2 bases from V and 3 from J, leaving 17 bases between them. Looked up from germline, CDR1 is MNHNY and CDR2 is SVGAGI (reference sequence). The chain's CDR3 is CASSYPPDTLDYEQYF. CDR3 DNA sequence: TGTGCCAGCAGTTACCCCCCCGACACATTAGACTACGAGCAGTACTTC.

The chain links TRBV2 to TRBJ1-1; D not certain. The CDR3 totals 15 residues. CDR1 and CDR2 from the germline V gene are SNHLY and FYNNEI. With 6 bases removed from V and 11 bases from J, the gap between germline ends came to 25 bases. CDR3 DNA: TGTGCCAGCAGACTATCGGGTAGCGGATCGTCGTGGGCTTTCTTT. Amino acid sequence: CASRLSGSGSSWAFF.